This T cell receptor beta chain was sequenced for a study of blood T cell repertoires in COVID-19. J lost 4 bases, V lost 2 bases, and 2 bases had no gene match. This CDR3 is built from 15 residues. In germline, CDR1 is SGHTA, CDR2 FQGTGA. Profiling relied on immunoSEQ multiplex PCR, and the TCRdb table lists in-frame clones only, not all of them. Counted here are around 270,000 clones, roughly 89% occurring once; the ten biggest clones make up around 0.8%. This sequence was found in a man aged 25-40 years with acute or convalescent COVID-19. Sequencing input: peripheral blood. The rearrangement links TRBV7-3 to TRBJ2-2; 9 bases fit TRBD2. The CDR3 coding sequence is TGTGCCAGCAGCTTAGCGGGAGGGGGCACCGGGGAGCTGTTTTTT. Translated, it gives CASSLAGGGTGELFF.